This T cell receptor beta chain is from a study of T cells in Graves' hyperthyroidism and ophthalmopathy. Across the whole study: Before treatment of any kind, peripheral blood was taken at initial diagnosis. Overall study results and limits: Blood also showed most of the thyroid clonotypes that were expanded above 0.001.

TCR beta CDR3 sequences were amplified from RNA transcripts. The primer set for the first-round RT-PCR of the TCR CDR3 was HTBI. One entry per CDR3 protein, called by TCRdb with MiXCR from the multiplex PCR reads. The sample includes nearly 250,000 distinct CDR3 sequences, approximately 25% seen only once; the top ten take about a third. Concerning this clonotype itself: The antigen is undetermined.

Germline loops: CDR1 SQVTM, CDR2 ANQGSEA. V lost 7 bases and J lost 3; bases outside the gene matches: 8. This CDR3 comprises 13 residues. Patients showing uncontrolled infection, other autoimmune disease, pregnancy or lactation were ineligible. The PBMCs were sourced from fresh peripheral blood (approximately 10 ml). The chain joins TRBV29-1 to TRBJ2-7; 8 positions match TRBD1. The receptor comes from a woman aged 40 to 50 with Graves' ophthalmopathy. The sequenced sample was blood. CDR3 coding DNA: TGCAGCGCGGGGACAGGAGGAGGCTACGAGCAGTACTTC. Protein: CSAGTGGGYEQYF.